The clone carrying this T cell receptor (beta chain) has a count of ten or more. After removal of 7 bases from V and 4 bases from J, the junction contained 11 bases not matched to a gene. This CDR3 spans 15 amino acids. Germline V gives CDR1 SQVTM, CDR2 ANQGSEA. Preparing the TCRbeta library involved the use of unique molecular identifiers. TCRdb redid the calling of the PCR reads with MiXCR, one entry per CDR3 protein. The table has a few hundred thousand distinct CDR3 sequences, around 8.9% seen once. The data originate from a study of T-cell reconstitution after alpha-beta-depleted transplantation in children.

The chain is built from TRBV29-1 and TRBJ2-3; TRBD1 matches at 10 bases. This material consisted of PBMCs from the stem cell graft donor, taken from the stem cell graft. The clonotype comes from a human donor who donated a stem cell graft to a child with SCID. In DNA form, the CDR3 reads TGCAGCGGGGATACCGGGACAGGGGACCCAGATACGCAGTATTTT. This sequence encodes CSGDTGTGDPDTQYF.